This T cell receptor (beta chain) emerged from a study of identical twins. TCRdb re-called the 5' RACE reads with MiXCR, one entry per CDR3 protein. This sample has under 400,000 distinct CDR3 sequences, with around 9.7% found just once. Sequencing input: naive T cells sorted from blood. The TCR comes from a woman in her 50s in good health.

The chain's CDR3 is CAAGGSSYNEQFF. The CDR3 coding sequence is TGCGCCGCGGGGGGGAGTTCCTACAATGAGCAGTTCTTC. The V call is TRBV4-1, the J call TRBJ2-1; TRBD2 matches 9 bases. The CDR3 length is 13 residues. J lost 1 base, V lost 11 bases, and 3 bases had no gene match. Germline-derived CDR1 and CDR2 are MGHRA and YSYEKL.